These 4 T cell receptor beta chains came from one sample sequenced in a study of T cells in Graves' hyperthyroidism and ophthalmopathy (dated by TCRdb to between 2019 and 2020). The library was prepared using multiplex PCR. The sample was run on an Illumina HiSeq 2000. The TCR beta CDR3 regions were amplified from the RNA transcripts. A first-round RT-PCR of the TCR CDR3 used the HTBI primer set with the Qiagen OneStep RT-PCR kit. TCRdb trimmed public reads at Q25 via fastp, called clones via MiXCR and kept in-frame beta chains. Each CDR3 protein appears once, grouped with its most common genes and DNA. For this sample the table gives about half a million distinct CDR3 sequences, of which under 25% were detected only once. Together, the top ten hold 45% to 55% of the sample. Sequencing was carried out using blood. These receptors originate from a woman between 65 and 79 years old with Graves' ophthalmopathy.

This clonotype was found many times. The chain recombines TRBV30 with TRBJ2-4; 7 bases are a match to TRBD1. This CDR3 has 15 residues. Germline CDR1 is GTSNPN and CDR2 is SVGIG (reference sequence). The trim removed 1 base at V and 4 bases at J, leaving 7 bases unmatched. CDR3 loop: CAWSELTGIKNIQYF. DNA of the CDR3: TGTGCCTGGAGTGAATTGACAGGGATAAAAAACATTCAGTACTTC.

This chain joins TRBV5-4 and TRBJ2-7; D is possibly TRBD1 or TRBD2 (6 bases each). CDR3 length: 14 amino acids. V was clipped by 2 bases and J by 6 bases, with 15 bases between them. Germline lookup yields CDR1 SGHNT and CDR2 YYREEE (reference sequence). In nucleotides, the CDR3 is TGTGCCAGCAGCTTATCGCAAGGGGGGCGCGAGCAGTACTTC. Its translation is CASSLSQGGREQYF.

J is TRBJ2-3 and V is TRBV7-3; D is unclear. The ends were cut back, 2 bases at V and 0 bases at J, with 18 bases in the middle. The CDR3 is 18 residues long. CDR1 is SGHTA, CDR2 FQGTGA, per germline. The CDR3 DNA sequence: TGTGCCAGCAGCTTACGACCGCTGGGCTCAGCCAGCACAGATACGCAGTATTTT. Amino acid sequence: CASSLRPLGSASTDTQYF.

V and J are TRBV5-1 and TRBJ2-5, with 12 bases identical to TRBD2. The CDR3 spans 16 residues. Germline CDR1 SGHRS, CDR2 YFSETQ. V gave up 4 bases and J gave up 7 bases; unmatched junction bases: 11. The CDR3 loop reads CASSPGTSGPGGTQYF. In DNA form, the CDR3 reads TGCGCCAGCAGCCCGGGGACTAGCGGGCCGGGGGGGACCCAGTACTTC. The entire variable domain, with the rest obtained from reference TRBV5-1 and TRBJ2-5, is as follows: KAGVTQTPRYLIKTRGQQVTLSCSPISGHRSVSWYQQTPGQGLQFLFEYFSETQRNKGNFPGRFSGRQFSNSRSEMNVSTLELGDSALYLCASSPGTSGPGGTQYFGPGTRLLVL.